Following are 29 T cell receptor beta chains from one sample sequenced in a study of T cell clonotyping in hematopoietic cell transplantation. The repertoire was sequenced with immunoSEQ multiplex PCR; TCRdb's copy has only in-frame clones and lacks some. The table records about 6,000 clones, 60% to 80% of them present only once. The sequencing here drew on peripheral blood mononuclear cells, taken 180 days after allogeneic stem cell transplant. All receptors derive from a male patient aged 70 to 80 who had an allogeneic stem cell transplant from an unrelated donor, so T cells may come from the graft donor. Some clones in this sample may be carry-over from other donors' samples.

The rearrangement joins TRBV7-2 to TRBJ2-5, with D unclear. V was pared by 2 bases and J by 2 bases, with 6 bases between. Germline V lookup: CDR1 SGHTA, CDR2 FQGNSA. The CDR3 spans 13 residues. CDR3 sequence: CASSLISQETQYF. The CDR3 DNA follows: TGTGCCAGCAGCTTAATTTCTCAAGAGACCCAGTACTTC. The full variable domain, completed using reference TRBV7-2 and TRBJ2-5, is GAGVSQSPSNKVTEKGKDVELRCDPISGHTALYWYRQSLGQGLEFLIYFQGNSAPDKSGLPSDRFSAERTGGSVSTLTIQRTQQEDSAVYLCASSLISQETQYFGPGTRLLVL.

V is TRBV29-1 and J is TRBJ1-1; possible D gene TRBD1, 5 bases. Trimming removed 6 bases from V and 5 bases from J, with 22 bases in between. CDR1 is SQVTM, CDR2 ANQGSEA, per germline. CDR3 size: 15 residues. The CDR3 nucleotides read TGCAGCGTCGTGTTTTTCGGGCAGGGTCGGACTGAAGCTTTCTTT. Translated, it gives CSVVFFGQGRTEAFF.

The gene calls are TRBV6-5 and TRBJ2-7; TRBD1 matches at 7 bases. The V segment lost 6 bases and the J segment 0 bases; nucleotides outside the gene matches: 8. Germline lookup yields CDR1 MNHEY and CDR2 SVGAGI. The CDR3 extends over 15 amino acids. Here the CDR3 DNA reads TGTGCCAGCAGCCCGGGACAGCCTGGCTCCTACGAGCAGTACTTC. Protein product: CASSPGQPGSYEQYF.

The gene calls are TRBV30 and TRBJ2-3; D may be TRBD1 (6 bases). The CDR3 loop spans 12 amino acids. Trimming took off 5 bases at V and 3 bases at J, with 9 bases between the two ends. Germline-derived CDR1 and CDR2 are GTSNPN and SVGIG (reference sequence). CDR3 loop: CAWGTPTDTQYF. CDR3 DNA sequence: TGTGCCTGGGGGACACCGACAGATACGCAGTATTTT. The whole variable domain, filled in from reference TRBV30 and TRBJ2-3, reads SQTIHQWPATLVQPVGSPLSLECTVEGTSNPNLYWYRQAAGRGLQLLFYSVGIGQISSEVPQNLSASRPQDRQFILSSKKLLLSDSGFYLCAWGTPTDTQYFGPGTRLTVL.

The J gene is TRBJ2-1, the V gene TRBV27; 7 nucleotides align to TRBD1. This CDR3 has 16 amino acids. Per germline, CDR1 MNHEY and CDR2 SMNVEV (reference sequence). V was clipped by 6 bases and J by 2 bases; unmatched bases: 10. CDR3 in DNA: TGTGCCAGCAGATTGGACAGGTCGGGCCCCTACAATGAGCAGTTCTTC. It encodes CASRLDRSGPYNEQFF.

The gene calls are TRBV2 and TRBJ1-1; a weak D match, TRBD1 (5 bases). Trimming stripped 2 bases from V and 3 bases from J, with 7 bases between. This CDR3 spans 13 amino acids. CDR1 and CDR2 from the germline V gene are SNHLY and FYNNEI. The CDR3 here is CASSEQGYTEAFF. CDR3 bases: TGTGCCAGCAGTGAACAGGGATACACTGAAGCTTTCTTT.

This clone was counted a single time. The chain combines TRBV27 with TRBJ2-2; the match to TRBD2 covers 11 bases. The junction had 4 bases not matched to a gene; V was cut back by 6 bases and J by 1 base. The CDR3 runs 16 residues. CDR1 and CDR2 (germline): MNHEY, SMNVEV (reference sequence). This CDR3 reads CASSLGTSGNTGELFF. CDR3 sequence (DNA): TGTGCCAGCAGCCTTGGGACTAGCGGGAACACCGGGGAGCTGTTTTTT.

This clone showed up just once. This sequence joins TRBV6-5 and TRBJ1-1; a possible D gene is TRBD1 (6 bases). CDR1 MNHEY and CDR2 SVGAGI come from the germline V gene. The CDR3 covers 15 residues. V was pared by 5 bases and J by 0 bases, with 13 bases between. CDR3 sequence (DNA): TGTGCCAGCAGTGGATGGACAGAGGTGAACACTGAAGCTTTCTTT. Its protein is CASSGWTEVNTEAFF.

The chain recombines TRBV29-1 with TRBJ1-5; a possible D gene is TRBD1 (5 bases). V lost 4 bases to trimming and J lost 5 bases, with 9 bases between them. The CDR3 has 12 residues. Germline CDR1 is SQVTM and CDR2 is ANQGSEA. The CDR3 DNA sequence: TGCAGCGTTGCAGGGCTGGATCAGCCCCAGCATTTT. Translating gives CSVAGLDQPQHF. Supplemented by reference TRBV29-1 and TRBJ1-5, the full variable domain reads SAVISQKPSRDICQRGTSLTIQCQVDSQVTMMFWYRQQPGQSLTLIATANQGSEATYESGFVIDKFPISRPNLTFSTLTVSNMSPEDSSIYLCSVAGLDQPQHFGDGTRLSIL.

The chain recombines TRBV5-1 with TRBJ2-5; 8 positions match TRBD2. The CDR3 contains 14 residues. CDR1 is SGHRS and CDR2 is YFSETQ in the germline V gene. V trimming: 4 bases; J trimming: 1 base; junction bases outside the gene matches: 3. CDR3 residues: CASSVSGIQETQYF. CDR3 in DNA: TGCGCCAGCAGCGTTAGCGGGATCCAAGAGACCCAGTACTTC.

This chain uses TRBV2 with TRBJ2-7; 12 bases match TRBD2. CDR1 and CDR2 from the germline V gene are SNHLY and FYNNEI. The CDR3 is made up of 15 amino acids. Trimming took 4 bases from V and 5 from J; bases not matched to a gene: 6. CDR3 residues: CASSGRLAGDHEQYF. CDR3 DNA: TGTGCCAGCAGTGGACGACTAGCGGGAGACCACGAGCAGTACTTC.

V and J are TRBV7-3 and TRBJ2-7, with D perhaps matching TRBD2 (5 bases). This CDR3 contains 15 residues. Germline assignment: CDR1 SGHTA and CDR2 FQGTGA. V shed 3 bases and J shed 3 bases, with 15 bases lying between them. In nucleotides, the CDR3 is TGTGCCAGCAGCTTCGGGGTGGGAGAAGGCTACGAGCAGTACTTC. Protein product: CASSFGVGEGYEQYF.

This clone was counted only a few times. The J gene is TRBJ1-6, the V gene TRBV7-9; no clear D. The CDR3 loop spans 12 amino acids. Trimming left V 2 bases short and J 10 bases short, with 6 bases between. Germline V lookup: CDR1 SEHNR, CDR2 FQNEAQ (reference sequence). The CDR3 DNA reads as TGTGCCAGCAGCTTACTGAGCTCACCCCTCCACTTT. Protein product: CASSLLSSPLHF.

V gene TRBV11-2 combines with J gene TRBJ2-1, with D tentatively TRBD2 (5 bases). Germline lookup yields CDR1 SGHAT and CDR2 FQNNGV. V was trimmed by 4 bases and J by 7 bases, leaving 14 bases between them. The CDR3 is made up of 14 amino acids. CDR3 sequence (DNA): TGTGCCAGCAGCTCCCCCGACGGGGTTAATGAGCAGTTCTTC. Its protein is CASSSPDGVNEQFF.

The chain carries TRBV2 and TRBJ2-7, with 12 positions matching TRBD2. With 5 bases clipped from V and 5 bases from J, the junction kept 22 bases outside the gene matches. The CDR3 extends over 20 amino acids. Germline V gene lookup returns CDR1 SNHLY and CDR2 FYNNEI. The CDR3: CASSLQGGRTSGVSRHEQYF. The CDR3, as DNA: TGTGCCAGCAGTCTACAGGGGGGAAGGACTAGCGGGGTTTCTCGCCACGAGCAGTACTTC.

This chain connects TRBV7-9 to TRBJ2-7, with D hard to call. The CDR3 runs to 14 residues. V was clipped by 5 bases and J by 2 bases, with 13 bases between them. CDR1 SEHNR and CDR2 FQNEAQ come from the germline V gene (reference sequence). The CDR3 loop reads CASSAAGVTYEQYF. The CDR3, as DNA: TGTGCCAGCAGCGCCGCCGGAGTTACCTACGAGCAGTACTTC.

The V gene is TRBV6-5, the J gene TRBJ2-1, with 10 positions matching TRBD1. J was trimmed by 4 bases and V by 3 bases; bases with no gene match: 6. Germline-derived CDR1 and CDR2 are MNHEY and SVGAGI. This CDR3 is 16 amino acids long. For the CDR3, the DNA is TGTGCCAGCAGTTATTTCGGACAGGGGGGTTACAATGAGCAGTTCTTC. It codes for CASSYFGQGGYNEQFF.

The chain couples TRBV7-2 to TRBJ1-2, with 8 positions matching TRBD1. The CDR3 loop spans 14 amino acids. Germline V gene sequence: CDR1 SGHTA, CDR2 FQGNSA. The V segment lost 4 bases and the J segment 4 bases; nucleotides outside the gene matches: 5. The CDR3 is CASSSPGGGYGYTF. The CDR3 bases are TGTGCCAGCAGCTCCCCAGGGGGCGGCTATGGCTACACCTTC.

V and J are TRBV5-1 and TRBJ2-7, with D perhaps TRBD2 (5 bases). V was shortened by 4 bases and J by 0 bases, with 14 bases between the two germline ends. CDR1 and CDR2 (germline): SGHRS, YFSETQ. This CDR3 has 15 amino acids. Here the CDR3 DNA reads TGCGCCAGCAGCCAACTTGACGGAGGCTCCTACGAGCAGTACTTC. This encodes CASSQLDGGSYEQYF. The variable domain in full, completed from reference TRBV5-1 and TRBJ2-7, reads KAGVTQTPRYLIKTRGQQVTLSCSPISGHRSVSWYQQTPGQGLQFLFEYFSETQRNKGNFPGRFSGRQFSNSRSEMNVSTLELGDSALYLCASSQLDGGSYEQYFGPGTRLTVT.

This clone was seen only once. V gene TRBV5-4 combines with J gene TRBJ2-3; no clear D gene. The CDR3 runs 14 residues. Germline V gene data show CDR1 as SGHNT and CDR2 as YYREEE (reference sequence). The V gene lost 0 bases and the J gene lost 2 bases, with 7 bases spanning the gap. CDR3 loop: CASSLGAFTDTQYF. CDR3 nucleotides: TGTGCCAGCAGCTTGGGAGCATTCACAGATACGCAGTATTTT.

The chain carries TRBV10-2 and TRBJ2-2; D not certain. This CDR3 is built from 15 residues. CDR1 WSHSY and CDR2 SAAADI come from the germline V gene. The V end lost 8 bases, the J end lost 4 bases, and 17 bases lay between the germline ends. The DNA of the CDR3 is TGCGCCAGCCAAATGTCAAAGCGTGGCACCGGGGAGCTGTTTTTT. Protein: CASQMSKRGTGELFF.

The V and J genes are TRBV5-6 and TRBJ2-3, with D maybe TRBD2 (6 bases). Per germline, CDR1 SGHDT and CDR2 YYEEEE. This CDR3 is 17 amino acids long. Trimming took 0 bases from V and 0 from J, leaving 14 bases between them. The CDR3 sequence: CASSLELRESSTDTQYF. The CDR3 DNA sequence: TGTGCCAGCAGCTTGGAACTACGGGAGTCTAGCACAGATACGCAGTATTTT.

This clone was picked up one time. The J gene is TRBJ2-7, the V gene TRBV5-6, with D possibly TRBD2 on 5 matching bases. The V end was cut by 0 bases, the J end by 7 bases, with 14 bases between. The CDR3 has 14 residues. Looked up from germline, CDR1 is SGHDT and CDR2 is YYEEEE. The chain's CDR3 is CASSLVWVSGEQYF. The DNA for the CDR3 is TGTGCCAGCAGCTTGGTTTGGGTTTCGGGGGAGCAGTACTTC.

This clone has a handful of counts. The CDR3 loop is CASSLVLVREIEAFF. The CDR3 DNA sequence: TGTGCCAGCAGCTTGGTCCTTGTACGGGAAATCGAAGCTTTCTTT. The V and J genes are TRBV5-4 and TRBJ1-1; no reliable D call. CDR3 length: 15 residues. V lost 0 bases and J lost 8, with 17 bases in between. Germline assignment: CDR1 SGHNT and CDR2 YYREEE (reference sequence).

This clone was recorded only once. The chain joins TRBV5-1 to TRBJ2-7; 13 bases line up with TRBD2. Per the germline V gene, CDR1 is SGHRS and CDR2 is YFSETQ. J lost 6 bases, V lost 0 bases, and 9 bases had no gene match. The CDR3 runs to 17 residues. The CDR3 is CASSLVGTSGISIEQYF. Here the CDR3 DNA reads TGCGCCAGCAGCTTGGTAGGGACTAGCGGGATATCTATCGAGCAGTACTTC.

The rearrangement links TRBV29-1 to TRBJ2-1, with D perhaps TRBD2 (5 bases). The ends were cut back, 5 bases at V and 0 bases at J, with 23 bases in the middle. CDR1 is SQVTM, CDR2 ANQGSEA, per germline. This CDR3 has 18 amino acids. CDR3 coding DNA: TGCAGCGTTATCTGGGCTAGCTTAAGTTTCAACTCCTACAATGAGCAGTTCTTC. It specifies CSVIWASLSFNSYNEQFF.

The V and J genes are TRBV12-5 and TRBJ1-1; perhaps TRBD1 as D (5 bases). This CDR3 has 15 residues. The V gene's germline CDR1 is LGHNT and CDR2 FRNRAP. The V end was cut by 5 bases, the J end by 4 bases, with 17 bases between. In nucleotides, the CDR3 is TGTGCTAGTGGTGCGGATGGGGGAGGAAGCACTGAAGCTTTCTTT. It translates to CASGADGGGSTEAFF.

The chain has TRBV5-6 and TRBJ2-7; D remains unclear. Germline V gives CDR1 SGHDT, CDR2 YYEEEE. V gave up 4 bases and J gave up 3 bases, with 8 bases separating them. This CDR3 is built from 12 residues. For the CDR3, the DNA is TGTGCCAGCAGCCATGGTCGCTACGAGCAGTACTTC. It encodes CASSHGRYEQYF.

V usage is TRBV9 and J usage is TRBJ1-3, with D perhaps TRBD1 (6 bases). From germline, CDR1 is SGDLS and CDR2 YYNGEE. The CDR3 extends over 15 amino acids. Trimming stripped 0 bases from V and 4 bases from J, with 11 bases between. The CDR3 nucleotides read TGTGCCAGCAGCGTAGCCCCGGGGGGCGGAAACACCATATATTTT. It translates to CASSVAPGGGNTIYF.